Listed here are 27 T cell receptor beta chains from one sample, sequenced in a study of blood T cell repertoires in COVID-19. Profiling relied on immunoSEQ multiplex PCR, and the TCRdb table lists in-frame clones only, not all of them. The table has about 99,000 clones, more than 80% seen once. Specimen: peripheral blood. These receptors were taken from a man aged 80 or over with COVID-19, enrolled during active disease.

V gene TRBV12-3 or TRBV12-4 combines with J gene TRBJ2-7; D is unclear. The ends were cut back, 3 bases at V and 4 bases at J, with 10 bases in the middle. The CDR3 is made up of 13 amino acids. Here the CDR3 DNA reads TGTGCCAGCAGTTTTTTCGGAGCATACGAGCAGTACTTC. It translates to CASSFFGAYEQYF.

The genes are TRBV28 and TRBJ1-1, with D uncertain. Trimming removed 8 bases at V and 8 bases at J, with 15 bases between. This CDR3 region has 12 residues. Germline CDR1 reads MDHEN; CDR2 reads SYDVKM. The CDR3 is CASLESGLEAFF. The DNA of the CDR3 is TGTGCCAGCTTAGAGTCGGGGTTAGAAGCTTTCTTT.

The V call is TRBV5-4, the J call TRBJ2-3; D remains unclear. Germline CDR1 and CDR2: SGHNT and YYREEE (reference sequence). Trimming pared 0 bases from V and 0 bases from J, leaving 8 bases between. The CDR3 has 15 amino acids. CDR3 residues: CASSLAQFSTDTQYF. As DNA, the CDR3 is TGTGCCAGCAGCTTGGCTCAGTTTAGCACAGATACGCAGTATTTT.

This clone was seen a single time. The chain employs TRBV27 and TRBJ2-1; 10 bases fit TRBD2. The CDR3 runs 15 residues. The V gene's germline CDR1 is MNHEY and CDR2 SMNVEV (reference sequence). J was trimmed by 7 bases and V by 5 bases; bases with no gene match: 8. The DNA of the CDR3 is TGTGCCAGCAGTACGCCGGGACTAGCGAGGAATGAGCAGTTCTTC. This codes for CASSTPGLARNEQFF.

The chain links TRBV12-3 or TRBV12-4 to TRBJ2-5, with D possibly matching TRBD1 (6 bases). V was pared by 5 bases and J by 7 bases, with 11 bases between. CDR3 size: 12 residues. The DNA for the CDR3 is TGTGCCAGCAGTCCAGGGGAGCGGACCCAGTACTTC. Protein: CASSPGERTQYF.

This clone was seen a handful of times. The chain couples TRBV6-1 to TRBJ2-5, with 9 bases identical to TRBD1. The CDR3 totals 18 residues. In germline, CDR1 is MNHNS, CDR2 SASEGT. V shed 4 bases, J shed 3 bases, and the junction held 15 bases outside the gene matches. Written as DNA, the CDR3 is TGTGCCAGCAGTGCACACTACGTTGGACAGGGGTGGAAAGAGACCCAGTACTTC. This codes for CASSAHYVGQGWKETQYF.

The chain is built from TRBV30 and TRBJ1-1; D perhaps matches TRBD1 (5 bases). From germline, CDR1 is GTSNPN and CDR2 SVGIG (reference sequence). Trimming removed 1 base from V and 0 bases from J, with 12 bases in between. The CDR3 extends over 15 amino acids. The CDR3 nucleotides are TGTGCCTGGAGTGCCTTCGGGGGGATGAACACTGAAGCTTTCTTT. Encoded protein: CAWSAFGGMNTEAFF.

The chain is built from TRBV11-3 and TRBJ2-3; TRBD2 matches 16 bases. Trimming took 5 bases from V and 7 from J; bases not matched to a gene: 3. Germline values: CDR1 SGHNT, CDR2 YENEEA. This CDR3 is 15 amino acids long. The CDR3 loop reads CASSAGLAGGNTQYF. CDR3 coding DNA: TGTGCCAGCAGCGCGGGACTAGCGGGAGGGAATACGCAGTATTTT.

This clone was recorded a few times. The chain couples TRBV27 to TRBJ1-5; the D gene is possibly TRBD1 (6 bases). The CDR3 length is 14 residues. Trimming removed 3 bases from V and 2 bases from J, with 8 bases in between. CDR1 MNHEY and CDR2 SMNVEV come from the germline V gene (reference sequence). The CDR3 nucleotides are TGTGCCAGCAGTTTCAGACAGGGCAATCAGCCCCAGCATTTT. Its protein product is CASSFRQGNQPQHF.

The chain couples TRBV7-2 to TRBJ1-4, with a tentative D call TRBD1 (6 bases). Trimming took off 0 bases at V and 7 bases at J, with 12 bases between the two ends. CDR1 and CDR2 (germline): SGHTA, FQGNSA. There are 15 residues in the CDR3. The DNA for the CDR3 is TGTGCCAGCAGCTTAGCGCACGAACAGGGTGAAAAACTGTTTTTT. This codes for CASSLAHEQGEKLFF.

This chain joins TRBV19 and TRBJ1-5; D unclear. V was clipped by 3 bases and J by 1 base, with 7 bases between them. CDR3 length: 14 amino acids. Germline-derived CDR1 and CDR2 are LNHDA and SQIVND (reference sequence). The CDR3 DNA sequence: TGTGCCAGTAGTATGGCCAGGAGCAATCAGCCCCAGCATTTT. Its protein is CASSMARSNQPQHF.

The rearrangement uses TRBV29-1 and TRBJ1-2; TRBD1 matches 12 bases. The CDR3 is made up of 14 amino acids. Germline V gene data show CDR1 as SQVTM and CDR2 as ANQGSEA. J gave up 6 bases and V 4 bases, and 6 bases lay outside the gene matches. The CDR3 here is CSVGGTGGADGYTF. CDR3 DNA sequence: TGCAGCGTTGGGGGGACAGGGGGCGCCGATGGCTACACCTTC.

This chain connects TRBV7-8 to TRBJ1-2; maybe TRBD1 (6 bases). This CDR3 has 14 amino acids. Germline V gene lookup returns CDR1 SGHVS and CDR2 FQNEAQ. Trimming shortened V by 3 bases and J by 8 bases, and 16 bases separated the two germline ends. Here the CDR3 reads CASSFRTEGAGYTF. DNA for the CDR3: TGTGCCAGCAGCTTCCGGACAGAGGGTGCGGGCTACACCTTC.

The chain uses TRBV30 and TRBJ2-1; 11 bases map to TRBD2. Per the germline V gene, CDR1 is GTSNPN and CDR2 is SVGIG (reference sequence). There are 24 residues in the CDR3. The ends lost 2 bases at V and 0 bases at J; junction bases unmatched: 27. As DNA, the CDR3 is TGTGCCTGGAGTCGAGGAAGCGGGCTAGCGGGAGGATCGGAGGGTAAGAGCTCCTACAATGAGCAGTTCTTC. Translation gives CAWSRGSGLAGGSEGKSSYNEQFF.

The V and J genes are TRBV7-9 and TRBJ2-7, with D perhaps TRBD1 (6 bases). V was shortened by 1 base and J by 5 bases, with 12 bases between the two germline ends. Germline loops: CDR1 SEHNR, CDR2 FQNEAQ (reference sequence). The CDR3 is 14 amino acids. The CDR3 sequence is CASSLGQGFNEQYF. The CDR3 nucleotides read TGTGCCAGCAGCTTAGGCCAGGGGTTTAACGAGCAGTACTTC. The full variable domain, rest sourced from reference TRBV7-9 and TRBJ2-7, is DTGVSQNPRHKITKRGQNVTFRCDPISEHNRLYWYRQTLGQGPEFLTYFQNEAQLEKSRLLSDRFSAERPKGSFSTLEIQRTEQGDSAMYLCASSLGQGFNEQYFGPGTRLTVT.

J is TRBJ2-7 and V is TRBV19; 7 bases align to TRBD1. The V and J ends lost 4 bases and 4 bases, in that order; junction bases with no gene match: 16. Germline V CDR1 and CDR2: LNHDA, SQIVND (reference sequence). The CDR3 is made up of 17 amino acids. CDR3 loop: CASSKRPTGAKGYEQYF. For the CDR3, the DNA is TGTGCCAGTAGTAAAAGACCTACAGGGGCCAAGGGGTACGAGCAGTACTTC.

V usage is TRBV5-4 and J usage is TRBJ2-3, with D perhaps matching TRBD2 (5 bases). The CDR3 sequence is 12 residues long. The germline V and J ends were trimmed by 2 bases and 7 bases, with 8 bases remaining between them. The germline V gene encodes CDR1 SGHNT and CDR2 YYREEE (reference sequence). The CDR3 is CASSFEGYTQYF. The CDR3 region has the DNA TGTGCCAGCAGCTTCGAGGGTTATACGCAGTATTTT.

This clone was counted once. The chain uses TRBV7-2 and TRBJ2-1; D is perhaps TRBD2 (5 bases). The CDR3 covers 16 residues. Germline CDR1 is SGHTA and CDR2 is FQGNSA. V dropped 1 base and J dropped 1 base, with 11 bases sitting between them. CDR3 region: CASSLVLGISYNEQFF. The CDR3 DNA reads TGTGCCAGCAGCTTAGTGCTCGGGATTTCCTACAATGAGCAGTTCTTC.

The rearrangement uses TRBV29-1 and TRBJ1-1; D unresolved. There are 18 residues in the CDR3. V gave up 0 bases and J gave up 2 bases, with 22 bases separating them. Germline assignment: CDR1 SQVTM and CDR2 ANQGSEA. The DNA for the CDR3 is TGCAGCGTTGAAGAGGGAGGTCTGCTAAATTGGGTAAACACTGAAGCTTTCTTT. Translating gives CSVEEGGLLNWVNTEAFF.

V is TRBV30 and J is TRBJ1-6; D is unclear. This CDR3 is built from 14 residues. V was shortened by 0 bases and J by 3 bases, with 6 bases between the two germline ends. Germline V gene sequence: CDR1 GTSNPN, CDR2 SVGIG (reference sequence). The CDR3 region is CAWSVRYYNSPLHF. CDR3 in DNA: TGTGCCTGGAGTGTACGGTACTATAATTCACCCCTCCACTTT.

As regards this clone: At one end the junction does not follow the germline gene, possibly because of a read error. V usage is TRBV7-2 and J usage is TRBJ1-2, with D unresolved. The CDR3 has 15 amino acids. CDR1 is SGHTA, CDR2 FQGNSA, per germline. The CDR3 DNA reads as TGTGCCAGCAGCTTAACGCGGAGACCACCAACCGGCTTCACCTTC. Translation gives CASSLTRRPPTGFTF. Filled out from reference TRBV7-2 and TRBJ1-2, the complete variable domain reads GAGVSQSPSNKVTEKGKDVELRCDPISGHTALYWYRQSLGQGLEFLIYFQGNSAPDKSGLPSDRFSAERTGGSVSTLTIQRTQQEDSAVYLCASSLTRRPPTGFTFGSGTRLTVV.

This clone was seen a handful of times. The chain has TRBV5-6 and TRBJ2-1; D ambiguous. Germline V gene lookup returns CDR1 SGHDT and CDR2 YYEEEE. The germline V and J ends were trimmed by 0 bases and 4 bases, with 5 bases remaining between them. The CDR3 runs to 13 residues. The CDR3 DNA sequence: TGTGCCAGCAGCTTGGCCCAGTACAATGAGCAGTTCTTC. Translation: CASSLAQYNEQFF.

The V and J genes are TRBV4-3 and TRBJ1-2, with TRBD1 as a possible D gene (6 bases). Germline CDR1 and CDR2: LGHNA and YSLEER. V lost 4 bases and J 8 bases, leaving 20 bases between the germline ends. CDR3 length equals 15 residues. The CDR3 DNA follows: TGCGCCAGCAGCCCCTCAGGGGAACGGTCGTTGGGCTACACCTTC. Encoded protein: CASSPSGERSLGYTF.

V gene TRBV5-4 combines with J gene TRBJ2-1; 12 bases map to TRBD2. Germline V gene data show CDR1 as SGHNT and CDR2 as YYREEE (reference sequence). The ends lost 5 bases at V and 6 bases at J; junction bases unmatched: 12. The CDR3 runs to 17 residues. CDR3 protein: CASSRLAGAVKSNEQFF. The CDR3 DNA sequence: TGTGCCAGCAGTCGACTAGCGGGAGCAGTAAAGAGCAATGAGCAGTTCTTC. Together with reference TRBV5-4 and TRBJ2-1, the CDR3 gives the full variable domain: ETGVTQSPTHLIKTRGQQVTLRCSSQSGHNTVSWYQQALGQGPQFIFQYYREEENGRGNFPPRFSGLQFPNYSSELNVNALELDDSALYLCASSRLAGAVKSNEQFFGPGTRLTVL.

J is TRBJ2-1 and V is TRBV3-1 (or the pseudogene TRBV3-2), with 9 bases aligning to TRBD1. The CDR3 totals 14 residues. The V gene's germline CDR1 is LGHDT and CDR2 YNNKEL (reference sequence). The V gene end was trimmed by 4 bases and the J gene end by 2 bases; junction bases not matched to a gene: 0. CDR3 loop: CASSRDRAYNEQFF. The CDR3 DNA reads TGTGCCAGCAGCCGGGACAGGGCCTACAATGAGCAGTTCTTC.

The chain combines TRBV7-2 with TRBJ2-5, with TRBD2 as a possible D gene (6 bases). Trimming stripped 0 bases from V and 1 base from J, with 6 bases between. There are 14 residues in the CDR3. Germline loops: CDR1 SGHTA, CDR2 FQGNSA. The CDR3 here is CASSLAGGQETQYF. CDR3 nucleotide sequence: TGTGCCAGCAGCTTAGCGGGGGGCCAAGAGACCCAGTACTTC.

The rearrangement links TRBV6-5 to TRBJ2-2; tentatively, D is TRBD2 (6 bases). This CDR3 spans 13 amino acids. Germline loops: CDR1 MNHEY, CDR2 SVGAGI. The V and J ends lost 4 bases and 3 bases respectively, with 6 bases between them. CDR3 in amino acids: CASSWRDTGELFF. CDR3 coding DNA: TGTGCCAGCAGTTGGAGGGACACCGGGGAGCTGTTTTTT.